This record covers a single T cell receptor beta chain. No antigen is known for it. This specimen belongs to a study of T cell responses to AZD1222 COVID-19 vaccine. As for the study in general: Pooling was applied to second doses at about 4 or about 12 weeks.

Trimming took 3 bases from V and 1 from J, leaving 5 bases between them. The CDR3 contains 13 residues. Germline V CDR1 and CDR2: LNHDA, SQIVND (reference sequence). Broader study findings: The sample set comprised mostly white British donors with more females, and clonal diversity was possibly underestimated.

TCRdb's table, derived via immunoSEQ multiplex PCR, lists solely in-frame clones and lacks some. The table records roughly 150,000 clones, around nine tenths of them present only once. The source material was peripheral blood, sampled on day 0 of AZD1222 vaccination. The chain couples TRBV19 to TRBJ2-3; D gene uncertain. This sequence originates from an adult in good health. The CDR3 loop reads CASSITGTDTQYF. CDR3 in DNA: TGTGCCAGTAGTATCACGGGCACAGATACGCAGTATTTT.